This entry lists 29 T cell receptor beta chains sequenced from one sample in a study of blood T cell repertoires in COVID-19. Using immunoSEQ multiplex PCR, the repertoire was profiled, and TCRdb retains in-frame clones only, with some absent. This sample has around 200,000 clones, with roughly 80% found just once. Source material: peripheral blood. Source of these receptors: a man aged 45-65 years with active or convalescent COVID-19.

V is TRBV25-1 and J is TRBJ1-2; D possibly corresponds to TRBD1 (6 bases). The germline CDR1 and CDR2 sequences are MGHDK and SYGVNS. The length of the CDR3 is 13 residues. Trimming took off 4 bases at V and 4 bases at J, with 10 bases between the two ends. CDR3 in amino acids: CASSGGQGYGYTF. In DNA, the CDR3 is TGTGCCAGCAGTGGGGGGCAGGGCTATGGCTACACCTTC.

The chain links TRBV7-2 to TRBJ1-2; 7 bases line up with TRBD1. V lost 6 bases and J lost 6; bases outside the gene matches: 10. CDR3 length: 14 amino acids. Germline V gives CDR1 SGHTA, CDR2 FQGNSA. The CDR3 sequence: CASRPRDRIDGYTF. The CDR3 DNA reads TGTGCCAGCAGACCCCGGGACAGAATTGATGGCTACACCTTC. Full variable domain (outside the CDR3, taken from reference TRBV7-2 and TRBJ1-2): GAGVSQSPSNKVTEKGKDVELRCDPISGHTALYWYRQSLGQGLEFLIYFQGNSAPDKSGLPSDRFSAERTGGSVSTLTIQRTQQEDSAVYLCASRPRDRIDGYTFGSGTRLTVV.

This sequence joins TRBV5-1 and TRBJ2-7; TRBD2 might be the D (5 bases). CDR3 length equals 12 residues. Trimming took 4 bases from V and 9 from J, leaving 14 bases between them. Germline CDR1 and CDR2: SGHRS and YFSETQ. CDR3 in DNA: TGCGCCAGCAGCCCCGAGGGCCTGGGGCAGTACTTC. Translating it yields CASSPEGLGQYF.

The chain uses TRBV3-1 (or the pseudogene TRBV3-2) and TRBJ1-5; 11 bases fit TRBD1. The CDR3 runs 16 residues. The ends lost 3 bases at V and 3 bases at J; junction bases unmatched: 4. The germline CDR1 and CDR2 sequences are LGHDT and YNNKEL (reference sequence). As DNA, the CDR3 is TGTGCCAGCAGCCAGGGGACAGGGGGAGACAATCAGCCCCAGCATTTT. Protein product: CASSQGTGGDNQPQHF.

This sequence joins TRBV6-6 and TRBJ1-1; D might be TRBD1 (5 bases). Germline V gene sequence: CDR1 MNHNY, CDR2 SVGAGI (reference sequence). The CDR3 totals 18 residues. V lost 5 bases to trimming and J lost 3 bases, with 25 bases between them. In nucleotides, the CDR3 is TGTGCCAGCAGTCCCGTCCAGTGGAATCTTGGGGGGGACACTGAAGCTTTCTTT. It yields the protein CASSPVQWNLGGDTEAFF.

CDR3 bases: TGTGCCAGCAGCTCGGAAGCCCGGGAGGCAGGGCTCGGTGAAAAACTGTTTTTT. Protein sequence: CASSSEAREAGLGEKLFF. The chain has TRBV7-6 and TRBJ1-4; a possible D gene is TRBD1 (5 bases). CDR3 length: 18 amino acids. Germline CDR1 is SGHVS and CDR2 is FNYEAQ. The V and J ends lost 4 bases and 7 bases respectively, with 25 bases between them.

V and J are TRBV2 and TRBJ2-7; 8 bases agree with TRBD1. The CDR3 is 14 residues long. The germline CDR1 and CDR2 sequences are SNHLY and FYNNEI. V shed 7 bases, J shed 0 bases, and the junction held 5 bases outside the gene matches. CDR3 residues: CASTSGTGSYEQYF. In DNA form, the CDR3 reads TGTGCCAGCACTTCCGGGACAGGCTCCTACGAGCAGTACTTC.

V gene TRBV28 combines with J gene TRBJ2-2, with no clear D. V lost 4 bases and J lost 6, with 6 bases in between. Germline CDR1 reads MDHEN; CDR2 reads SYDVKM. The CDR3 runs to 12 residues. The CDR3 region is CASSSVPGELFF. The CDR3 DNA reads TGTGCCAGCAGTTCCGTTCCCGGGGAGCTGTTTTTT.

The chain uses TRBV18 and TRBJ1-5, with a tentative D call TRBD1 (5 bases). Germline V CDR1 and CDR2: KGHSH, LQKENI. Trimming removed 3 bases from V and 4 bases from J, with 10 bases in between. The CDR3 extends over 14 amino acids. CDR3 amino acids: CASSPQGFNQPQHF. The DNA for the CDR3 is TGTGCCAGCTCACCCCAGGGTTTTAATCAGCCCCAGCATTTT. Drawing the rest from reference TRBV18 and TRBJ1-5, the complete variable domain is NAGVMQNPRHLVRRRGQEARLRCSPMKGHSHVYWYRQLPEEGLKFMVYLQKENIIDESGMPKERFSAEFPKEGPSILRIQQVVRGDSAAYFCASSPQGFNQPQHFGDGTRLSIL.

The J gene is TRBJ2-1, the V gene TRBV11-2; no firm D call. The germline V and J ends were trimmed by 5 bases and 8 bases, with 19 bases remaining between them. The CDR3 loop spans 15 amino acids. In germline, CDR1 is SGHAT, CDR2 FQNNGV. CDR3 residues: CASSQPGLRLHEQFF. The CDR3 DNA sequence: TGTGCCAGCAGCCAGCCGGGTCTTAGGCTGCATGAGCAGTTCTTC.

The genes are TRBV6-8 and TRBJ1-2, with 9 bases lining up with TRBD1. The CDR3 runs 15 residues. V shed 6 bases, J shed 4 bases, and the junction held 9 bases outside the gene matches. Germline V CDR1 and CDR2: MNHGY, SAAAGT. The CDR3: CASRPGQGRGYGYTF. The CDR3 nucleotides are TGTGCCAGCAGACCTGGACAGGGGAGAGGCTATGGCTACACCTTC.

The chain carries TRBV28 and TRBJ1-2, with 8 bases fitting TRBD1. Per the germline V gene, CDR1 is MDHEN and CDR2 is SYDVKM. This CDR3 is built from 11 residues. V lost 5 bases and J lost 12; bases outside the gene matches: 5. CDR3 in DNA: TGTGCCAGCAGTGACGCAGGGGGCCACACCTTC. Translated, it gives CASSDAGGHTF.

The J gene is TRBJ1-1, the V gene TRBV19; D gene unclear. Germline CDR1 LNHDA, CDR2 SQIVND (reference sequence). Trimming took off 4 bases at V and 1 base at J, with 7 bases between the two ends. This CDR3 spans 13 amino acids. This chain's CDR3 is CASSTQTNTEAFF. DNA of the CDR3: TGTGCCAGTAGTACACAAACGAACACTGAAGCTTTCTTT.

In its sample, this clone was seen a few times. This chain links TRBV18 with TRBJ1-1, with TRBD1 as a possible D gene (5 bases). The V end was cut by 2 bases, the J end by 5 bases, with 15 bases between. The CDR3 runs to 15 residues. Germline-derived CDR1 and CDR2 are KGHSH and LQKENI. CDR3 bases: TGTGCCAGCTCACCATTGCCAGGGAGGGCTACTGAAGCTTTCTTT. It translates to CASSPLPGRATEAFF.

The rearrangement uses TRBV28 and TRBJ2-2; D is possibly TRBD2 (5 bases). The V end was cut by 3 bases, the J end by 6 bases, with 14 bases between. Germline V lookup: CDR1 MDHEN, CDR2 SYDVKM. The CDR3 sequence is 15 residues long. In nucleotides, the CDR3 is TGTGCCAGCAGTTTCGTGCGGGTCCGGGCCGGGGAGCTGTTTTTT. Amino acid sequence: CASSFVRVRAGELFF.

The genes are TRBV6-5 and TRBJ1-1; 7 bases match TRBD1. The CDR3 extends over 14 amino acids. The V and J ends lost 6 bases and 4 bases, in that order; junction bases with no gene match: 8. Germline V gene lookup returns CDR1 MNHEY and CDR2 SVGAGI. This CDR3 reads CASRGQTWGTEAFF. For the CDR3, the DNA is TGTGCCAGCAGGGGACAGACTTGGGGCACTGAAGCTTTCTTT.

The chain couples TRBV5-6 to TRBJ2-7; 11 nucleotides line up with TRBD1. This CDR3 spans 15 amino acids. CDR1 is SGHDT and CDR2 is YYEEEE in the germline V gene. J gave up 3 bases and V 5 bases, and 7 bases lay outside the gene matches. The CDR3 sequence is CASSYGTGGGYEQYF. In nucleotides, the CDR3 is TGTGCCAGCAGTTACGGGACAGGGGGAGGCTACGAGCAGTACTTC.

This clone was found once. The chain joins TRBV20-1 to TRBJ1-1; D is unresolved. The CDR3 extends over 12 amino acids. V was trimmed by 3 bases and J by 6 bases, leaving 11 bases between them. Germline CDR1 and CDR2: DFQATT and SNEGSKA (reference sequence). The DNA for the CDR3 is TGCAGTGCTAGTGGGGAGGAGGCTGAAGCTTTCTTT. Residues: CSASGEEAEAFF.

The CDR3 is CATSDFRREEGNEKLFF. DNA of the CDR3: TGTGCCACCAGTGATTTCCGGAGGGAAGAGGGTAATGAAAAACTGTTTTTT. The rearrangement links TRBV24-1 to TRBJ1-4; D is unresolved. Trimming pared 1 base from V and 4 bases from J, leaving 15 bases between. Germline V gene sequence: CDR1 KGHDR, CDR2 SFDVKD. The CDR3 runs to 17 residues.

V and J are TRBV29-1 and TRBJ2-5; TRBD2 aligns across 10 bases. Germline trimming cut 6 bases from V and 5 bases from J; bases unmatched to any gene: 6. CDR1 and CDR2 from the germline V gene are SQVTM and ANQGSEA. CDR3 length: 13 residues. The CDR3 DNA reads TGCAGCGTAGGAGGGACTAGCGATGAGACCCAGTACTTC. As protein: CSVGGTSDETQYF.

With respect to this clone: This specimen includes other DNA sequences encoding the same CDR3. The rearrangement uses TRBV9 and TRBJ1-3; TRBD1 might be the D (6 bases). The length of the CDR3 is 15 residues. The germline V gene has CDR1 SGDLS and CDR2 YYNGEE. V lost 0 bases and J lost 0, with 7 bases in between. The CDR3, as DNA: TGTGCCAGCAGCGTAGTAGGGGGCTCTGGAAACACCATATATTTT. Encoded protein: CASSVVGGSGNTIYF.

This clone was detected once. V usage is TRBV4-1 and J usage is TRBJ1-1; 7 nucleotides align to TRBD1. The CDR3 runs 13 residues. V dropped 3 bases and J dropped 7; count of bases not matched to a gene: 5. CDR1 is MGHRA and CDR2 is YSYEKL in the germline V gene. The CDR3 DNA follows: TGCGCCAGCAGCCAGGTTTCAGGGGGTGAAGCTTTCTTT. This sequence encodes CASSQVSGGEAFF.

V usage is TRBV19 and J usage is TRBJ1-2, with 10 positions matching TRBD1. The V gene end was trimmed by 5 bases and the J gene end by 4 bases; junction bases not matched to a gene: 7. This CDR3 comprises 15 residues. Germline V lookup: CDR1 LNHDA, CDR2 SQIVND (reference sequence). This chain's CDR3 is CASSGGTGASYGYTF. CDR3 sequence (DNA): TGTGCCAGTAGTGGCGGGACAGGGGCCTCCTATGGCTACACCTTC.

The gene calls are TRBV2 and TRBJ2-2; D is unclear. The length of the CDR3 is 14 residues. Trimming pared 6 bases from V and 4 bases from J, leaving 12 bases between. Germline assignment: CDR1 SNHLY and CDR2 FYNNEI. The CDR3 DNA follows: TGTGCCAGCAGCGCGGCAATCTCCACCGGGGAGCTGTTTTTT. Translating gives CASSAAISTGELFF.

The genes are TRBV9 and TRBJ2-1; the D gene is possibly TRBD2 (7 bases). This CDR3 has 16 amino acids. Germline loops: CDR1 SGDLS, CDR2 YYNGEE. V dropped 0 bases and J dropped 2 bases, with 12 bases sitting between them. CDR3 DNA: TGTGCCAGCAGCGTAGAGGGGGGGCCCACCTACAATGAGCAGTTCTTC. Translated, it gives CASSVEGGPTYNEQFF.

This rearrangement joins TRBV9 to TRBJ2-5; maybe TRBD1 (6 bases). The germline V gene has CDR1 SGDLS and CDR2 YYNGEE. The V end was cut by 3 bases, the J end by 1 base, with 7 bases between. The length of the CDR3 is 13 residues. CDR3 DNA: TGTGCCAGCAGCGGGGGGCCCCAAGAGACCCAGTACTTC. It yields the protein CASSGGPQETQYF.

The chain is built from TRBV2 and TRBJ1-3; D possibly corresponds to TRBD1 (5 bases). The germline gives CDR1 SNHLY, CDR2 FYNNEI. V lost 5 bases and J lost 1, with 15 bases in between. CDR3 length equals 16 residues. In nucleotides, the CDR3 is TGTGCCAGCAGTAGTGATAGGGGATTATCTGGAAACACCATATATTTT. Protein sequence: CASSSDRGLSGNTIYF.

V is TRBV4-3 and J is TRBJ2-7, with a possible D match to TRBD2 (6 bases). The V end was cut by 2 bases, the J end by 0 bases, with 8 bases between. Germline values: CDR1 LGHNA, CDR2 YSLEER. The CDR3 sequence is 14 residues long. The CDR3 bases are TGCGCCAGCAGCCAATACGGGGGCTCCTACGAGCAGTACTTC. Its protein is CASSQYGGSYEQYF.

This clone is a singleton in its sample. This sequence joins TRBV7-9 and TRBJ1-6; D unclear. The CDR3 totals 14 residues. Trimming left V 1 base short and J 8 bases short, with 9 bases between. The germline V gene has CDR1 SEHNR and CDR2 FQNEAQ (reference sequence). DNA of the CDR3: TGTGCCAGCAGCTTAGGGGTACGGGATTCACCCCTCCACTTT. It codes for CASSLGVRDSPLHF.